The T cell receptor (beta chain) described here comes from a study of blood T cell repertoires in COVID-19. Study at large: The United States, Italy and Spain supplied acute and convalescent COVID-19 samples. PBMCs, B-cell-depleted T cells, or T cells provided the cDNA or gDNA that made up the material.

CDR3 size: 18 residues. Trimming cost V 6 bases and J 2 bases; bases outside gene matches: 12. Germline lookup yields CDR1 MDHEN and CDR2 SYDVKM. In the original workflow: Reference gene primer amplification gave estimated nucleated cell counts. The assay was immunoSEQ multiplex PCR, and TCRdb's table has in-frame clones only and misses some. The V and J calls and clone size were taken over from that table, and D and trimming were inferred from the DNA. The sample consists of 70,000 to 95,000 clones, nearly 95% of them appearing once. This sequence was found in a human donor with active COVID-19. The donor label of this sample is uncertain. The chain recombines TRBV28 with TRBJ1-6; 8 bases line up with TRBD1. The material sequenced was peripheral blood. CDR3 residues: CASSRPRTGPTYNSPLHF. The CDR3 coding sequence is TGTGCCAGCAGCCGACCCAGGACAGGGCCAACCTATAATTCACCCCTCCACTTT. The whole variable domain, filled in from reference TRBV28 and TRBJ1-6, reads DVKVTQSSRYLVKRTGEKVFLECVQDMDHENMFWYRQDPGLGLRLIYFSYDVKMKEKGDIPEGYSVSREKKERFSLILESASTNQTSMYLCASSRPRTGPTYNSPLHFGNGTRLTVT.